These 9 T cell receptor beta chains came from one sample sequenced in a study of T cells in Graves' hyperthyroidism and ophthalmopathy (dated by TCRdb to about 2019). Libraries were made using multiplex PCR. The run used an Illumina HiSeq 2000. The TCR beta CDR3 regions were amplified from the RNA transcripts. A first-round RT-PCR of the TCR CDR3 used the HTBI primer set with the Qiagen OneStep RT-PCR kit. TCRdb cleaned the public reads at Q25 with fastp, built clones with MiXCR and kept in-frame beta chains. Each entry merges the rows of one CDR3 protein and shows their most common DNA and genes. In all, the sample holds some 440,000 distinct CDR3 sequences, and less than 20% of those were seen once. The biggest ten clones account for approximately 7.5% of the sample. Sample: blood. These receptors were taken from a woman younger than 35 with Graves' hyperthyroidism.

This clonotype was seen a few times. The chain has TRBV7-9 and TRBJ2-5; D is possibly TRBD1 (5 bases). The length of the CDR3 is 15 residues. Trimming cost V 1 base and J 5 bases, with 14 bases left between them. In germline, CDR1 is SEHNR, CDR2 FQNEAQ (reference sequence). The CDR3 nucleotides are TGTGCCAGCAGCTTAGTAATGGGGCTGGGGGAGACCCAGTACTTC. This encodes CASSLVMGLGETQYF.

V is TRBV11-1 and J is TRBJ1-1; no clear D. Trimming left V 2 bases short and J 6 bases short, with 19 bases between. The CDR3 covers 16 residues. Germline V gene sequence: CDR1 SGHAT, CDR2 FQDESV (reference sequence). The CDR3 nucleotides read TGTGCCAGCAGCTTAATACGGGCAAGCAAAGTTCCTGAAGCTTTCTTT. Its translation is CASSLIRASKVPEAFF.

This sequence joins TRBV14 and TRBJ2-7; D unclear. The germline gives CDR1 SGHDN, CDR2 FVKESK. The CDR3 runs 14 residues. V shed 2 bases and J shed 6 bases, with 14 bases lying between them. The CDR3 loop reads CASSQYGHPVEQYF. In DNA, the CDR3 is TGTGCCAGCAGCCAATACGGCCACCCGGTCGAGCAGTACTTC.

This clonotype was recorded at least ten times. The J gene is TRBJ1-6, the V gene TRBV12-3 or TRBV12-4, with 8 nucleotides matching TRBD1. The CDR3 has 15 residues. Losses at the gene ends were 5 bases for V and 10 bases for J; bases not matched to a gene: 10. In nucleotides, the CDR3 is TGTGCCAGCAGTCCCCAGGGGGCGGTGGAGTCACCCCTCCACTTT. As protein: CASSPQGAVESPLHF.

In this sample, this clonotype turned up many times. The V gene is TRBV29-1, the J gene TRBJ2-3, with D tentatively TRBD2 (7 bases). V was shortened by 4 bases and J by 2 bases, with 16 bases between the two germline ends. CDR3 length equals 15 residues. Germline assignment: CDR1 SQVTM and CDR2 ANQGSEA. The CDR3 sequence is CSVVGGGLLTDTQYF. The CDR3 coding sequence is TGCAGCGTTGTAGGGGGGGGCCTCCTCACAGATACGCAGTATTTT.

The V call is TRBV2, the J call TRBJ2-3; TRBD1 matches 11 bases. Losses at the gene ends were 4 bases for V and 5 bases for J; bases not matched to a gene: 11. The CDR3 runs to 17 residues. Germline values: CDR1 SNHLY, CDR2 FYNNEI. CDR3 nucleotides: TGTGCCAGCAGTGGCCCTCGGGACAGGGGGGTTGGAGATACGCAGTATTTT. It translates to CASSGPRDRGVGDTQYF. Drawing the rest from reference TRBV2 and TRBJ2-3, the complete variable domain is EPEVTQTPSHQVTQMGQEVILRCVPISNHLYFYWYRQILGQKVEFLVSFYNNEISEKSEIFDDQFSVERPDGSNFTLKIRSTKLEDSAMYFCASSGPRDRGVGDTQYFGPGTRLTVL.

There are a few counts of this clonotype. The chain couples TRBV29-1 to TRBJ2-7; 11 nucleotides align to TRBD2. Germline-derived CDR1 and CDR2 are SQVTM and ANQGSEA. V gave up 3 bases and J gave up 2 bases; unmatched junction bases: 12. CDR3 length equals 17 residues. CDR3 region: CSVDKGQTSGNPYEQYF. CDR3 bases: TGCAGCGTTGACAAGGGCCAGACTAGCGGGAACCCCTACGAGCAGTACTTC.

At least ten counts were recorded for this clonotype. The V gene is TRBV30, the J gene TRBJ1-1; the D is unclear. The CDR3 contains 13 residues. V lost 4 bases, J lost 3 bases, and 12 bases lay in between. Germline V gene lookup returns CDR1 GTSNPN and CDR2 SVGIG (reference sequence). The CDR3 loop reads CAWNSGRHTEAFF. As DNA, the CDR3 is TGTGCCTGGAACTCCGGGAGGCACACTGAAGCTTTCTTT.

This clonotype was picked up a small number of times. The chain links TRBV27 to TRBJ2-2, with D tentatively TRBD1 or TRBD2 (5 bases each). Germline V CDR1 and CDR2: MNHEY, SMNVEV (reference sequence). CDR3 length: 14 amino acids. Between the trimmed V and J ends, which lost 6 bases and 5 bases, there was a span of 13 bases. The CDR3 DNA reads TGTGCCAGCAGCGCGAGGGGCGTAACCGGGGAGCTGTTTTTT. This sequence encodes CASSARGVTGELFF.